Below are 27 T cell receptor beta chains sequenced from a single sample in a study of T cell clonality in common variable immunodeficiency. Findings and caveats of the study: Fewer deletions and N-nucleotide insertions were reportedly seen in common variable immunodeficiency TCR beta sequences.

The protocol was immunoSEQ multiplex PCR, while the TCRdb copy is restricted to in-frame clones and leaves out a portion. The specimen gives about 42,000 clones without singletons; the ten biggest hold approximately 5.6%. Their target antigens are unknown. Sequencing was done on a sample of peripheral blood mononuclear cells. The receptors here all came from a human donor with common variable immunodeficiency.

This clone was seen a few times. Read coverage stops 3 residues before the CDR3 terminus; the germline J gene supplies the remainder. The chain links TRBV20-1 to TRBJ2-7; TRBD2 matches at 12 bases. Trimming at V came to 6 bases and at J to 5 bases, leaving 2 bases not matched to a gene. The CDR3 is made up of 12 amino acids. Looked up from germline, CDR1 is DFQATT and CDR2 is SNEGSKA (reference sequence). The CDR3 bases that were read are TGCAGTGCCACTAGCGGGGGGAACGAG. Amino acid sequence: CSATSGGNE. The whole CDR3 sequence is CSATSGGNEQYF.

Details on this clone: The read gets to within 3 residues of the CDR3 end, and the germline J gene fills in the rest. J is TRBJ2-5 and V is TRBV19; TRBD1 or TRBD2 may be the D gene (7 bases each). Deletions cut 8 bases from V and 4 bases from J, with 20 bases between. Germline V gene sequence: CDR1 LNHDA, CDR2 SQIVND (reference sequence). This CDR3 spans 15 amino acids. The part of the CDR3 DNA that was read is TGTGCCAGTTCCCTACAGGGGAGGGTAAGAGAGACC. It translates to CASSLQGRVRET. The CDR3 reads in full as CASSLQGRVRETQYF.

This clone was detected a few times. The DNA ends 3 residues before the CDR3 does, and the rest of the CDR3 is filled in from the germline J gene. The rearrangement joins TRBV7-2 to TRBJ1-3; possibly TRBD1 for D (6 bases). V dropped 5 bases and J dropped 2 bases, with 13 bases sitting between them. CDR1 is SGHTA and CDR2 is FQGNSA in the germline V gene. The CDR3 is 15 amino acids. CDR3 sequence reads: CASSSQGRPGNTIYF. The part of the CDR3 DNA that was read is TGTGCCAGCAGCAGTCAGGGGCGGCCTGGAAACACC.

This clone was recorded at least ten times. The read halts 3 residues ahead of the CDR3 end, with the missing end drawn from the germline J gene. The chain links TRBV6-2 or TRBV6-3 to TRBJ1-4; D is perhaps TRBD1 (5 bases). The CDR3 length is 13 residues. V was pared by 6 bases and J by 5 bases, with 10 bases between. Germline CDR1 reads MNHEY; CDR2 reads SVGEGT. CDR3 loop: CASRDRTNEKLFF. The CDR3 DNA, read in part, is TGTGCCAGCAGAGACAGAACGAATGAAAAA.

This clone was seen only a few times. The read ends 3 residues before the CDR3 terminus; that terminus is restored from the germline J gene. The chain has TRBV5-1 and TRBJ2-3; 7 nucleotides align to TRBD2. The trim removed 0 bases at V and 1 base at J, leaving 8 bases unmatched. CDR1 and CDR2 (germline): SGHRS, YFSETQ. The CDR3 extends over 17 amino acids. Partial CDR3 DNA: TGCGCCAGCAGCTTGGCCTCAGGAACTAGCGGCACAGATACG. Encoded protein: CASSLASGTSGTDT. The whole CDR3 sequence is CASSLASGTSGTDTQYF.

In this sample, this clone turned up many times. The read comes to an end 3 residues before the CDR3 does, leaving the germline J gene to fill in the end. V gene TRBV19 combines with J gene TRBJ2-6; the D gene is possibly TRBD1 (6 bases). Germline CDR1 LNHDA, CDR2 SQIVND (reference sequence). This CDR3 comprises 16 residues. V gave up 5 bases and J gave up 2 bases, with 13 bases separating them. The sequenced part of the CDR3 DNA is TGTGCCAGTAGTGCCGACAGGAGTACTGGGGCCAACGTC. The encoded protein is CASSADRSTGANV. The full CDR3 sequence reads CASSADRSTGANVLTF.

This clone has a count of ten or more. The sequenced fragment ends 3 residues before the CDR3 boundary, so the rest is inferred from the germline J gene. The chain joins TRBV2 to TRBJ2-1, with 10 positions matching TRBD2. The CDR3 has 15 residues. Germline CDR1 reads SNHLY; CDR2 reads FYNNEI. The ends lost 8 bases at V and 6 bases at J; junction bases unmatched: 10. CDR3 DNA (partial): TGTGCCAGCGGGACTAGCGCCCCCTACACCAATGAG. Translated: CASGTSAPYTNE. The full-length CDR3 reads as CASGTSAPYTNEQFF.

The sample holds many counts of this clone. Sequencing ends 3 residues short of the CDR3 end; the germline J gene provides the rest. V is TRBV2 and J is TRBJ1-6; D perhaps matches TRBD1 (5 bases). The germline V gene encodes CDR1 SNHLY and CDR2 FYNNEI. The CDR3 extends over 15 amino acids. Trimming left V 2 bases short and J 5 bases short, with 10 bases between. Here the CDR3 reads CASSERGLDNSPLHF. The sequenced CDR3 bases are TGTGCCAGCAGTGAAAGGGGTCTTGATAATTCACCC. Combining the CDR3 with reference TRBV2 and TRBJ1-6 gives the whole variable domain EPEVTQTPSHQVTQMGQEVILRCVPISNHLYFYWYRQILGQKVEFLVSFYNNEISEKSEIFDDQFSVERPDGSNFTLKIRSTKLEDSAMYFCASSERGLDNSPLHFGNGTRLTVT.

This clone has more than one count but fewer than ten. Partial CDR3 DNA: TGTGCCTGGACCTCTGAAGCCAACTATGGC. This gives the protein CAWTSEANYG. The full CDR3 protein reads CAWTSEANYGYTF. The chain couples TRBV30 to TRBJ1-2; D uncertain. From the germline J gene comes the end of the CDR3, since the read stops 3 residues before it. The CDR3 has 13 residues. V gave up 4 bases and J gave up 2 bases, with 11 bases separating them. Per germline, CDR1 GTSNPN and CDR2 SVGIG (reference sequence).

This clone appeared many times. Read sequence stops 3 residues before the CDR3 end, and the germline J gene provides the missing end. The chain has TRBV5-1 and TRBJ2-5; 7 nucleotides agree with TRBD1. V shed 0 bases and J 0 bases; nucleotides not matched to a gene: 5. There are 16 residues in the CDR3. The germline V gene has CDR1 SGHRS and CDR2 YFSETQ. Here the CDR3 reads CASSLEETGHQETQYF. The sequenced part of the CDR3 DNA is TGCGCCAGCAGCTTGGAAGAGACAGGGCACCAAGAGACC.

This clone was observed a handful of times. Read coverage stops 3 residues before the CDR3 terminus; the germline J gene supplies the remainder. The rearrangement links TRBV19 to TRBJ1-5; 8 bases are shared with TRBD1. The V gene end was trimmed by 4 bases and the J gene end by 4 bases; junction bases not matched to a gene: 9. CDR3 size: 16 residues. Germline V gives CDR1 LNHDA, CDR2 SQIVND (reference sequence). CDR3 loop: CASSNPTGGVNQPQHF. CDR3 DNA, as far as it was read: TGTGCCAGTAGTAACCCAACAGGGGGAGTAAATCAGCCC.

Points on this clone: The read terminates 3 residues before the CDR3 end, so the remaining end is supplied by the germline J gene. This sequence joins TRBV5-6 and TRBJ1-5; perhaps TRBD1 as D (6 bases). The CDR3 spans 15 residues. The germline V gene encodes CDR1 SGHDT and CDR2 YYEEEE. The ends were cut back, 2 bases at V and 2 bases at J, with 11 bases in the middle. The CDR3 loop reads CASSFGGRGNQPQHF. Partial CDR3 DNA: TGTGCCAGCAGCTTTGGGGGCAGGGGCAATCAGCCC.

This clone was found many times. The sequenced CDR3 bases are TGTGCCAGCAGCTTACAGGAGTACACCGGGGAG. Its protein is CASSLQEYTGE. From start to end, the CDR3 is CASSLQEYTGELFF. The chain uses TRBV7-3 and TRBJ2-2; D is unclear. The read ends 3 residues early relative to the CDR3; the germline J gene fills the gap. Trimming left V 2 bases short and J 3 bases short, with 7 bases between. In germline, CDR1 is SGHTA, CDR2 FQGTGA. The CDR3 totals 14 residues.

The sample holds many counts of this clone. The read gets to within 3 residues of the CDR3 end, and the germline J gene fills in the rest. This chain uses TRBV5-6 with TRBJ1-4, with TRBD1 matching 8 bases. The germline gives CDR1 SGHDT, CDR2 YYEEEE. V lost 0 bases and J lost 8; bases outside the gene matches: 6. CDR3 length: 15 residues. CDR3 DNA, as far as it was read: TGTGCCAGCAGCTTGGCTGACAGGGGATCCGAAAAA. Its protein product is CASSLADRGSEK. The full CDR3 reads CASSLADRGSEKLFF.

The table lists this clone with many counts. The part of the CDR3 DNA that was read is TGCAGTGCATACAGACAGGGCTACGAG. It codes for CSAYRQGYE. The full-length CDR3 reads as CSAYRQGYEQYF. V and J are TRBV20-1 and TRBJ2-7; TRBD1 aligns across 7 bases. Read sequence stops 3 residues before the CDR3 end, and the germline J gene provides the missing end. The CDR3 covers 12 residues. The junction had 5 bases not matched to a gene; V was cut back by 6 bases and J by 3 bases. Germline V gene data show CDR1 as DFQATT and CDR2 as SNEGSKA (reference sequence).

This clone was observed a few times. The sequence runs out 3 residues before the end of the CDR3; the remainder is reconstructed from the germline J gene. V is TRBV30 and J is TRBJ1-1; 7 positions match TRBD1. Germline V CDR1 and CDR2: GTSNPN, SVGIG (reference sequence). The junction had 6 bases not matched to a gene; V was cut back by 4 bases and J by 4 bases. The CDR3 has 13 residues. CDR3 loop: CAWNRGLRTEAFF. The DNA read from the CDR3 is TGTGCCTGGAACAGGGGCCTCCGCACTGAA.

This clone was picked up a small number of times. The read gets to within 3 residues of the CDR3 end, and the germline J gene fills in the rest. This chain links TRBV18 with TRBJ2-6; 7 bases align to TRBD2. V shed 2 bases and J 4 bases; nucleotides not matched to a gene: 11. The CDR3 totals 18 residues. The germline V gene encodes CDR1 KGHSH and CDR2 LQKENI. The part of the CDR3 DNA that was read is TGTGCCAGCTCACCATCCCTCAAAAGCGGGGCCGGGGCCAACGTC. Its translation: CASSPSLKSGAGANV. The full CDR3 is CASSPSLKSGAGANVLTF.

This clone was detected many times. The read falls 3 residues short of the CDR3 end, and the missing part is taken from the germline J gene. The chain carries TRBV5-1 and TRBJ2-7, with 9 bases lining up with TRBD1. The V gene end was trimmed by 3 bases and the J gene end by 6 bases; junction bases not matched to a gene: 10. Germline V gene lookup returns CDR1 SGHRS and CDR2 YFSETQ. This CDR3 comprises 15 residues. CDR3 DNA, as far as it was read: TGCGCCAGCAGCTCGCCGGGACAGGGAATCTCCGAG. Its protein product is CASSSPGQGISE. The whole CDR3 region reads CASSSPGQGISEQYF.

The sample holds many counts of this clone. The CDR3 here is CSVGTDTQYF. The CDR3 DNA, read in part, is TGCAGCGTCGGCACAGATACG. The chain combines TRBV29-1 with TRBJ2-3, with D uncertain. The read terminates 3 residues ahead of where the CDR3 ends, so the germline J gene completes it. Trimming removed 6 bases at V and 1 base at J, with 2 bases between. Germline CDR1 reads SQVTM; CDR2 reads ANQGSEA. The CDR3 runs to 10 residues.

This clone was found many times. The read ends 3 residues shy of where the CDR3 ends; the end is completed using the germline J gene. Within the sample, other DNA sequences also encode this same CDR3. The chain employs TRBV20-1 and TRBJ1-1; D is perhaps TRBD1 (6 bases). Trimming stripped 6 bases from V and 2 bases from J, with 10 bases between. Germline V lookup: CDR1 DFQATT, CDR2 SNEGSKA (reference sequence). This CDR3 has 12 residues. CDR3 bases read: TGCAGTGCCCGCAGGGGAAACACTGAA. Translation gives CSARRGNTE. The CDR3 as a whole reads CSARRGNTEAFF.

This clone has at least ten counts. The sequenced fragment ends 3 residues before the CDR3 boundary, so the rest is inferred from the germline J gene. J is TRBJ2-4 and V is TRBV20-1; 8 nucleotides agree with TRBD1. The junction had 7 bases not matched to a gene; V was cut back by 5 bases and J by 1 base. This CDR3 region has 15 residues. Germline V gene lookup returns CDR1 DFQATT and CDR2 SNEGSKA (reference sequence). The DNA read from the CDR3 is TGCAGTGCTGAGGGGACAGGTGATGCCAAAAACATT. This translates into CSAEGTGDAKNI. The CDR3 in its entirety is CSAEGTGDAKNIQYF.

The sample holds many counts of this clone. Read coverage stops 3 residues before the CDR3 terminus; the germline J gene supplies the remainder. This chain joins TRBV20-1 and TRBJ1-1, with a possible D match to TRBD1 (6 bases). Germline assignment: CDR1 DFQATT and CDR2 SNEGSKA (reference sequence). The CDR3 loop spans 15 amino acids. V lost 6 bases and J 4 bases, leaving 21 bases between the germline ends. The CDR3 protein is CSAEPGQPTFTEAFF. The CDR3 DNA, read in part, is TGCAGTGCAGAGCCGGGACAACCTACCTTCACTGAA.

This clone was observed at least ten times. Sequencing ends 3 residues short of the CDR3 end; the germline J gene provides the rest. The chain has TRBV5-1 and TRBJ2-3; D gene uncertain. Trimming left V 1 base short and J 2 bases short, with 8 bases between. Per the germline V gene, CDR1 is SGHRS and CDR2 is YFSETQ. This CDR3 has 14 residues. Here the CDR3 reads CASSLSQVTDTQYF. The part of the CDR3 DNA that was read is TGCGCCAGCAGCTTGTCACAAGTCACAGATACG.

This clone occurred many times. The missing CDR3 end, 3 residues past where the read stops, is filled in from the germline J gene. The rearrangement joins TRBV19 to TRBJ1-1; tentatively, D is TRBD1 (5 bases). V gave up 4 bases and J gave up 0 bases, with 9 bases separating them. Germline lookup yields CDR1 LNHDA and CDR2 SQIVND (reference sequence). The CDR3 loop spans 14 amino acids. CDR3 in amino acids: CASSKGHLNTEAFF. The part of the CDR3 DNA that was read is TGTGCCAGTAGTAAAGGACACCTGAACACTGAA.

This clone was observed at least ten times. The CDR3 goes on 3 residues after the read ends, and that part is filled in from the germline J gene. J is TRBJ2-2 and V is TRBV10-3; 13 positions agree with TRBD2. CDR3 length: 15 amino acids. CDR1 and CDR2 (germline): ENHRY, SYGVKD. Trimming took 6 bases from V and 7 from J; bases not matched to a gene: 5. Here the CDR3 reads CAISTSGGGVGELFF. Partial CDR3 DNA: TGTGCCATCAGCACTAGCGGGGGGGGAGTCGGGGAG.

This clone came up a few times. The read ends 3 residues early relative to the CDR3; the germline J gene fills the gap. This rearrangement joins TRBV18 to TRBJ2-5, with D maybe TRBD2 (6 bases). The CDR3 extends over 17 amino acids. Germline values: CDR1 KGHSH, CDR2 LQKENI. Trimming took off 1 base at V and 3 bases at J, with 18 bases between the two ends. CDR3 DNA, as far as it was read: TGTGCCAGCTCACCACGGGCCTCGGGACTGGGAAAAGAGACC. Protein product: CASSPRASGLGKET. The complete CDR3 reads CASSPRASGLGKETQYF. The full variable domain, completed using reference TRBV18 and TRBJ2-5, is NAGVMQNPRHLVRRRGQEARLRCSPMKGHSHVYWYRQLPEEGLKFMVYLQKENIIDESGMPKERFSAEFPKEGPSILRIQQVVRGDSAAYFCASSPRASGLGKETQYFGPGTRLLVL.

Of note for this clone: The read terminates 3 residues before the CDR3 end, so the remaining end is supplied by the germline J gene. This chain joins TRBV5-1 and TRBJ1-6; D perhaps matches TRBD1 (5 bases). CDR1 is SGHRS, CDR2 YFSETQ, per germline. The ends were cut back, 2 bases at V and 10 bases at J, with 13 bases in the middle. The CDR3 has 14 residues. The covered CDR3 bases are TGCGCCAGCAGCTTATTCACAGGCCAATCACCC. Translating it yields CASSLFTGQSP. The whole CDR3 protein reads CASSLFTGQSPLHF.